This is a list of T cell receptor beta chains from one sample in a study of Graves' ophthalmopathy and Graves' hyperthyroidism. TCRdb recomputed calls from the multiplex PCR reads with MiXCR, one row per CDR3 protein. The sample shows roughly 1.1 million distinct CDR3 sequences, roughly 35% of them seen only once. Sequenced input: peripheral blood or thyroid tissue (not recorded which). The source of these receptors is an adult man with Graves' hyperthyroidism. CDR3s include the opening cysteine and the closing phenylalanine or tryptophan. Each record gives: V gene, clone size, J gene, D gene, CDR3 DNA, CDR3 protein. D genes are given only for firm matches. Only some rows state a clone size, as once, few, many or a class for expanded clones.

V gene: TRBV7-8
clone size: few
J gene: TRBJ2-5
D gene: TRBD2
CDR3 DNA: TGTGCCAGCAGCACGAGATACGGGACTAGCGGGGGGTGGGCCCAGTACTTC
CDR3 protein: CASSTRYGTSGGWAQYF

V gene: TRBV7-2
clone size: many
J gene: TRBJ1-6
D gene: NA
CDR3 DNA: TGTGCCAGCAGCCCCCGGGCTGTTAATTCACCCCTCCACTTT
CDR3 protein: CASSPRAVNSPLHF

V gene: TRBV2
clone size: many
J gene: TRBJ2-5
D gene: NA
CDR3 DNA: TGTGCCAGCAGTGCCTTGGGCATAGGGGGGGAGACCCAGTACTTC
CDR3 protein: CASSALGIGGETQYF

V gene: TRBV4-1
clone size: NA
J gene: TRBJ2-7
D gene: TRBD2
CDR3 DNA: TGCGCCAGCAGCCAATCCTCGCGGGAGGTCGTTCGGTACTTC
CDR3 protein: CASSQSSREVVRYF

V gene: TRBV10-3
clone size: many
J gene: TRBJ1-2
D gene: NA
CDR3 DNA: TGTGCCATCGGGTATGACGGCAGGTCCTACACCTTC
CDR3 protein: CAIGYDGRSYTF

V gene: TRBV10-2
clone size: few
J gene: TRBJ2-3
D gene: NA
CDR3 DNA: TGCGCCAGCAGTCGCCTTTGGGGAGATACGCAGTATTTT
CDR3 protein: CASSRLWGDTQYF

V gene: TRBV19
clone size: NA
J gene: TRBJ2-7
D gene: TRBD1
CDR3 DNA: TGTGCCAGCCGGGACAGATTTTCCTACGAGCAGTACTTC
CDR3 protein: CASRDRFSYEQYF

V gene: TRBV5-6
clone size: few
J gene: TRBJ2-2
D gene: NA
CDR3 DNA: TGTGCCAGCAGCTGGCCTACCGGGGAGCTGTTTTTT
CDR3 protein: CASSWPTGELFF

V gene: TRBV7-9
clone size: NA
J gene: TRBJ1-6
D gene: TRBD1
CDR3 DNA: TGTGCCAGCACCAGCGGGACAGTTGGGCCACCCCCCCACTTT
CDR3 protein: CASTSGTVGPPPHF

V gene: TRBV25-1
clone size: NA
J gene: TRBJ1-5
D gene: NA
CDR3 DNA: TGTGCCAGCAATGGACTAGCGGGAGGGCCAGGAGAGACCCAGCATTTT
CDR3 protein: CASNGLAGGPGETQHF

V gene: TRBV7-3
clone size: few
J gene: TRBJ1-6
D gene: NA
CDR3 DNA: TGTGTCAACAGCCGGGCCTCTGGTTCACCCCTCCACTTT
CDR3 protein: CVNSRASGSPLHF

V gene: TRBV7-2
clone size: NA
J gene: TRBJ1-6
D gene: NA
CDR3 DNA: TGTGCCAGCAGTTCGGGGGGCGCCGAAAACTCACCCCTCCACTTT
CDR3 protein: CASSSGGAENSPLHF

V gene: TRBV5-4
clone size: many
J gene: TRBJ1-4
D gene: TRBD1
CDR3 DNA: TGTGCCAGCAGCCCCGCGGGGACAGGAAATGAAAAACTGTTTTTT
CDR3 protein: CASSPAGTGNEKLFF

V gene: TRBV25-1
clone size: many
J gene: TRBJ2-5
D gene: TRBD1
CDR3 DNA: TGTGCCAGCAGTGGATCGGGGACAGTCTTAGAGACCCAGTACTTC
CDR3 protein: CASSGSGTVLETQYF

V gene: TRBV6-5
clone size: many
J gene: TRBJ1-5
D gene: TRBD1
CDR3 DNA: TGTGCCAGCGAGGGGGCCCATAGCAATCAGCCCCAGCATTTT
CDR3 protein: CASEGAHSNQPQHF

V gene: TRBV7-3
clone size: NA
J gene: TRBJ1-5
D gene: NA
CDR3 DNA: TGTGCCAGCAGCTTATCGTGGGAATACAATCAGCCCCAGCATTTT
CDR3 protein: CASSLSWEYNQPQHF

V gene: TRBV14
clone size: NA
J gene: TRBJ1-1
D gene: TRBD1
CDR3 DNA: TGTGCCAGCAGCCATCGGACCGGGACAGGGGCCTGGGGTGCGGCTTTCTTT
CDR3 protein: CASSHRTGTGAWGAAFF

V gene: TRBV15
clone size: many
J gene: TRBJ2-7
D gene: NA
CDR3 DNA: TGTGCCACCAGCCCCCCTATCCCTCCGCCGGGCGAGCAGTACTTC
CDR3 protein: CATSPPIPPPGEQYF

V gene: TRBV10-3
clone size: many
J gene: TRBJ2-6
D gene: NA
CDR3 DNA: TGTGCCATCAGTGAGAAGAACACTGGGGCCAACGTCCTGACTTTC
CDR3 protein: CAISEKNTGANVLTF

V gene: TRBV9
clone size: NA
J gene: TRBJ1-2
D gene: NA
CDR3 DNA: TGTGCCAGCACCCCAACGGGGGGCTACACCTTC
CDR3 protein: CASTPTGGYTF

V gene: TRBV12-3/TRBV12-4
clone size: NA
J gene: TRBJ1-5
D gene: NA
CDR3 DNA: TGTGCCAGCAGTTACTCGAGGCAGAGGGTGGCTCAGCCCCAGCATTTT
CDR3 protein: CASSYSRQRVAQPQHF

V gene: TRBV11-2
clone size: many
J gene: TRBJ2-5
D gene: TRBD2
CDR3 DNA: TGTGCCAGCAACCCGAGCGGGGGGCCGGGTCAGACCCAGTACTTC
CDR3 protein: CASNPSGGPGQTQYF

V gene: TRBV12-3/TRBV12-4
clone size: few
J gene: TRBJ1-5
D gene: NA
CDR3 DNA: TGTGCCAGCAGTTTAGGGGGGGTGCTTAATCAGCCCCAGCATTTT
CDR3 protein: CASSLGGVLNQPQHF

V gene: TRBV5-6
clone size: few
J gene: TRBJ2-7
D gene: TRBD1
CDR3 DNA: TGTGCCAGCAGTTGGCGACAGGGTGGCTACGAGCAGTACTTC
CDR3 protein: CASSWRQGGYEQYF

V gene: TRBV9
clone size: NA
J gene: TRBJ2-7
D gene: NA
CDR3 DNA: TGTGCCAGCAGCGGATCATGGGCGTCGGCTTCAGAGCAGTACTTC
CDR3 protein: CASSGSWASASEQYF

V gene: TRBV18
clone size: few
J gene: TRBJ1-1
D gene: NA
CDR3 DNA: TGTGCCAGCTCCCCGGGGAGACAGAGCAACACTGAAGCTTTCTTT
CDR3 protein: CASSPGRQSNTEAFF

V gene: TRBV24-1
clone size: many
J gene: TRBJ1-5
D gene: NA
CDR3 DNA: TGTGCCACCAGTGATTCAACCTACAGGGGCAATCAGCCCCAGCATTTT
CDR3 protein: CATSDSTYRGNQPQHF

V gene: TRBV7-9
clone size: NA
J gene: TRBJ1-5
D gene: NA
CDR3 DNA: TGTGCCAGCAGCTTAAGTACTAGCAATCAGCCCCAGCATTTT
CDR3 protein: CASSLSTSNQPQHF

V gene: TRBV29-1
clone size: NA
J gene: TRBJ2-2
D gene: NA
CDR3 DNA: TGCAGCGTCACCCGGGGCACCGGGGAGCTGTTTTTT
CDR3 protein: CSVTRGTGELFF

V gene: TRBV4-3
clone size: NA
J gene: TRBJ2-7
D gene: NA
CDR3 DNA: TGCGCCAGCAGCCAAGAGGTGCCGTCAGCTGAGCAGTACTTC
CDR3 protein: CASSQEVPSAEQYF

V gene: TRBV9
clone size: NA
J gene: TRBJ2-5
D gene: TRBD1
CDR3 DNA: TGCGCCAGCAGCTTGGACCCGGGACAGGGTCTCCGAGAGACCCAGTACTTC
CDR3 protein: CASSLDPGQGLRETQYF

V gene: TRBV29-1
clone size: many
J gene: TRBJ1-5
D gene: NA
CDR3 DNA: TGCAGCGTTGTCGAGGTCAGCAATCAGCCCCAGCATTTT
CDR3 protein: CSVVEVSNQPQHF

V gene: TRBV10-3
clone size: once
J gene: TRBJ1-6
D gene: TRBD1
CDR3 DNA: TGTGCCAGCAGTTACGGGGGTCCGGGACAGGGATCTTCACCCCTCCACTTT
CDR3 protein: CASSYGGPGQGSSPLHF

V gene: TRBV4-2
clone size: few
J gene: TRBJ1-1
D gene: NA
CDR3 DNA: TGTGCCAGCACTACGCCGGGAGCTATCACTGAAGCTTTCTTT
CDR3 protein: CASTTPGAITEAFF

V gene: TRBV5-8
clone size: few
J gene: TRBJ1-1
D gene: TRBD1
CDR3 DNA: TGTGCCAGCAGCCTCACCAGGGGGTTCGGTTACACTGAAGCTTTCTTT
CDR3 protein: CASSLTRGFGYTEAFF

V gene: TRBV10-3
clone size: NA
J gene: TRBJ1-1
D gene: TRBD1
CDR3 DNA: TGTGCCATCAGCGACGTCGGGACAGGGGACTATGAAGCTTTCTTT
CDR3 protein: CAISDVGTGDYEAFF

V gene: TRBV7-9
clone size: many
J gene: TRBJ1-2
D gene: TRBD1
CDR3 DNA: TGTGCCAGCAGCTGGGACAGCCGCGCGGATGGCTACACCTTC
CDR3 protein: CASSWDSRADGYTF